These 18 T cell receptor beta chains originate from one sample sequenced in a study of shared clonotypes between healthy human individuals. Naive-designated CD8 cells lacked CD45RO, were positively enriched for CCR7, and omitted terminally differentiated effector memory CD45RA+ cells. Produced via immunoSEQ multiplex PCR; TCRdb's table is partial and in-frame only. The repertoire holds roughly 1,800,000 clones, with 85% to 95% as singletons. What was sequenced was naive CD8+ T cells sorted from blood. The receptors here all came from a man younger than 30 in good health.

A remark on this clone: This sample also contains other DNA sequences that code for the same CDR3. The rearrangement uses TRBV28 and TRBJ2-7, with D maybe TRBD1 (5 bases). The ends were cut back, 3 bases at V and 2 bases at J, with 11 bases in the middle. Germline CDR1 is MDHEN and CDR2 is SYDVKM. This CDR3 is 14 amino acids long. CDR3 protein: CASSLGQGTYEQYF. Here the CDR3 DNA reads TGTGCCAGCAGTTTGGGGCAGGGAACCTACGAGCAGTACTTC.

The chain is built from TRBV5-4 and TRBJ1-3, with D possibly TRBD1 on 6 matching bases. This CDR3 region has 14 residues. Germline V gene sequence: CDR1 SGHNT, CDR2 YYREEE (reference sequence). The V end lost 4 bases, the J end lost 4 bases, and 12 bases lay between the germline ends. CDR3 sequence (DNA): TGTGCCAGCAGCGAACGGGACAACGGAAACACCATATATTTT. Protein product: CASSERDNGNTIYF.

The V gene is TRBV7-8, the J gene TRBJ2-7; possible D gene TRBD1, 5 bases. The CDR3 contains 14 residues. The germline CDR1 and CDR2 sequences are SGHVS and FQNEAQ. Trimming removed 5 bases from V and 5 bases from J, with 16 bases in between. This CDR3 reads CASSPWGDKNEQYF. DNA for the CDR3: TGTGCCAGCAGCCCCTGGGGCGACAAGAACGAGCAGTACTTC.

The CDR3 reads CASSLKGTEAFF. The CDR3 nucleotides read TGTGCCAGCAGTTTGAAGGGAACTGAAGCTTTCTTT. The V gene is TRBV27, the J gene TRBJ1-1; no clear D gene. V dropped 3 bases and J dropped 5 bases, with 7 bases sitting between them. The CDR3 has 12 amino acids. The germline V gene encodes CDR1 MNHEY and CDR2 SMNVEV (reference sequence).

Comment on this clone: In the same sample, other DNA sequences code for this CDR3. The V and J genes are TRBV11-2 and TRBJ2-7, with 8 bases aligning to TRBD2. The germline V gene has CDR1 SGHAT and CDR2 FQNNGV. The CDR3 is 15 residues long. The J segment lost 0 bases and the V segment lost 0 bases, leaving 1 base of the junction unmatched. The CDR3 DNA reads TGTGCCAGCAGCTTAGAACTAGCGGACTCCTACGAGCAGTACTTC. As protein: CASSLELADSYEQYF.

This clone was observed a single time. J is TRBJ2-1 and V is TRBV21-1; the tabulated D call, TRBD2, remains unverified against the DNA. TRBV21-1 has pseudogene status. The CDR3 has 17 residues. DNA of the CDR3: TGTGCCAGCAGCAAAGTCTTGTGGCGGGGGGTCCACAATGAGCAGTTCTTC. The encoded protein is CASSKVLWRGVHNEQFF.

V and J are TRBV11-2 and TRBJ2-5, with TRBD1 as a possible D gene (6 bases). Germline V CDR1 and CDR2: SGHAT, FQNNGV. The V gene lost 4 bases and the J gene lost 0 bases, with 9 bases spanning the gap. The length of the CDR3 is 14 residues. The CDR3 nucleotides read TGTGCCAGCAGCTCAACAGGGAACCAAGAGACCCAGTACTTC. Protein: CASSSTGNQETQYF.

The genes are TRBV27 and TRBJ2-5; D is ambiguous. CDR3 length equals 13 residues. V was clipped by 5 bases and J by 4 bases, with 11 bases between them. Germline CDR1 MNHEY, CDR2 SMNVEV (reference sequence). In DNA form, the CDR3 reads TGTGCCAGCAGTGGGATGGGGTTAGAGACCCAGTACTTC. Translating it yields CASSGMGLETQYF.

The genes are TRBV13 and TRBJ2-7; 8 nucleotides match TRBD1. From germline, CDR1 is PRHDT and CDR2 FYEKMQ (reference sequence). The CDR3 totals 17 residues. J was trimmed by 5 bases and V by 5 bases; bases with no gene match: 17. CDR3 residues: CASSPGPGTGLIDEQYF. CDR3 nucleotide sequence: TGTGCCAGCAGCCCAGGTCCGGGGACAGGTTTGATCGACGAGCAGTACTTC.

This chain uses TRBV18 with TRBJ2-1, with unresolved D. Trimming pared 4 bases from V and 6 bases from J, leaving 16 bases between. This CDR3 contains 15 residues. Germline values: CDR1 KGHSH, CDR2 LQKENI. The chain's CDR3 is CASSLLGLVLNEQFF. CDR3 nucleotides: TGTGCCAGCTCACTTCTCGGGCTAGTCCTCAATGAGCAGTTCTTC.

The rearrangement links TRBV4-3 to TRBJ2-1; D unclear. The germline V gene has CDR1 LGHNA and CDR2 YSLEER. CDR3 size: 12 residues. V lost 1 base, J lost 10 bases, and 8 bases lay in between. For the CDR3, the DNA is TGCGCCAGCAGCCAAGGGTCTTGGGAGCAGTTCTTC. Protein: CASSQGSWEQFF.

V usage is TRBV28 and J usage is TRBJ2-7; 7 bases fit TRBD1. The junction had 11 bases not matched to a gene; V was cut back by 4 bases and J by 5 bases. CDR3 size: 15 residues. Germline loops: CDR1 MDHEN, CDR2 SYDVKM. The CDR3 nucleotides are TGTGCCAGCAGTTCCCATGAGGGGGCGCTGAACGAGCAGTACTTC. The encoded protein is CASSSHEGALNEQYF.

This rearrangement joins TRBV27 to TRBJ2-7; 7 positions agree with TRBD1. CDR1 and CDR2 (germline): MNHEY, SMNVEV (reference sequence). Germline trimming cut 9 bases from V and 4 bases from J; bases unmatched to any gene: 9. The length of the CDR3 is 13 residues. Here the CDR3 DNA reads TGTGCCAGTCAAACAGGGGTCGGGTACGAGCAGTACTTC. Protein product: CASQTGVGYEQYF.

The rearrangement uses TRBV9 and TRBJ2-2; the D gene is possibly TRBD1 (6 bases). CDR1 is SGDLS, CDR2 YYNGEE, per germline. The CDR3 is 16 residues long. The V end lost 4 bases, the J end lost 5 bases, and 18 bases lay between the germline ends. This CDR3 reads CASSSDGGLSTGELFF. The CDR3 DNA reads TGTGCCAGCAGCTCCGATGGGGGCTTGAGTACCGGGGAGCTGTTTTTT.

This rearrangement joins TRBV5-1 to TRBJ1-2, with no clear D. This CDR3 has 13 amino acids. Germline V gives CDR1 SGHRS, CDR2 YFSETQ. Trimming pared 2 bases from V and 8 bases from J, leaving 13 bases between. The CDR3 DNA sequence: TGCGCCAGCAGCTTCTCAGTCATGGCGGGCTACACCTTC. Translated: CASSFSVMAGYTF.

This clone was observed many times. The chain has TRBV29-1 and TRBJ1-3; D is unresolved. Germline CDR1 and CDR2: SQVTM and ANQGSEA. The CDR3 is made up of 15 amino acids. V shed 6 bases and J shed 1 base, with 16 bases lying between them. The CDR3 DNA sequence: TGCAGCGTCGAAACATGGGAGGAATCTGGAAACACCATATATTTT. Its translation: CSVETWEESGNTIYF.

This rearrangement joins TRBV2 to TRBJ2-7; no reliable D call. With 1 base removed from V and 5 bases from J, the gap between germline ends came to 9 bases. From germline, CDR1 is SNHLY and CDR2 FYNNEI. This CDR3 has 13 amino acids. The CDR3 sequence is CASSEGGGHEQYF. The CDR3 DNA reads TGTGCCAGCAGTGAAGGGGGTGGCCACGAGCAGTACTTC.

The rearrangement uses TRBV9 and TRBJ2-5, with 9 bases identical to TRBD1. V shed 4 bases and J 5 bases; nucleotides not matched to a gene: 6. Germline CDR1 and CDR2: SGDLS and YYNGEE. The CDR3 is made up of 14 amino acids. CDR3 region: CASSIQGAEETQYF. DNA for the CDR3: TGTGCCAGCAGCATACAGGGGGCGGAGGAGACCCAGTACTTC.